A selection of T cell receptor beta chains follows, all from one sample in a study of T cells in Graves' hyperthyroidism and ophthalmopathy. TCRdb ran MiXCR on the multiplex PCR reads and lists one entry per CDR3 protein. The table includes about 200,000 distinct CDR3 sequences, 18% detected once. Sequencing was done on a sample of blood. The origin of the receptors is a man aged 35 to 55 with Graves' hyperthyroidism. CDR3s leave out the opening cysteine and the closing phenylalanine or tryptophan. Clone size is stated in some rows and not others, as once, few, many or a class when expanded.

TRBV28	many	TRBJ1-2	ASRKRNGGYT
TRBV5-5	many	TRBJ1-2	ASSDAAGLRGYT
TRBV7-2	NA	TRBJ2-3	ASSWKRASGGAHSTDTQY
TRBV5-4	few	TRBJ2-7	ASSPGTASSYEQY
TRBV7-2	many	TRBJ1-3	ASSLRDFRNTIY
TRBV19	few	TRBJ2-1	ASSPLGLAEYNEQF
TRBV4-3	NA	TRBJ2-5	ASSQGLAGGPQETQY
TRBV15	few	TRBJ1-1	ATSRGRTGGIMNTEAF
TRBV2	NA	TRBJ2-1	ASTDFFYNEQF
TRBV18	many	TRBJ1-6	ASSPLQGVSSPLH
TRBV2	many	TRBJ1-6	ASSPSGENSPLH